This T cell receptor beta chain is drawn from a study of T cells after yellow fever vaccination. This clonotype was seen a handful of times. The antigen is not known. They built TCR cDNA with 5'RACE template switching, a step that put in a universal primer site and UMIs. TCRdb independently ran MiXCR on the 5' RACE reads; one entry per CDR3 protein. The sample carries about 130,000 distinct CDR3 sequences, approximately 9% recorded once. With 1 base removed from V and 3 bases from J, the gap between germline ends came to 10 bases. Germline values: CDR1 SGHTA, CDR2 FQGNSA. The CDR3 covers 15 residues. Study-level points and caveats: Contaminants from the bulk population, in the form of abundant clonotypes, could be found in FACS-sorted repertoires. Faster peaking, at day 5 versus 15, marked a secondary response that was weaker. Subsequent to the booster, the majority of primary-vaccination clones reappeared (96% CD4, around 90% CD8).

This chain links TRBV7-2 with TRBJ1-5; D unresolved. This clonotype was sampled from a man younger than 35 who received the YFV17D yellow fever vaccine. The specimen was CD8+ T cells sorted from PBMCs, collected on the day of the yellow fever booster vaccination. In nucleotides, the CDR3 is TGTGCCAGCAGCTTAGAAGGTTCCCTCAATCAGCCCCAGCATTTT. Translation gives CASSLEGSLNQPQHF.